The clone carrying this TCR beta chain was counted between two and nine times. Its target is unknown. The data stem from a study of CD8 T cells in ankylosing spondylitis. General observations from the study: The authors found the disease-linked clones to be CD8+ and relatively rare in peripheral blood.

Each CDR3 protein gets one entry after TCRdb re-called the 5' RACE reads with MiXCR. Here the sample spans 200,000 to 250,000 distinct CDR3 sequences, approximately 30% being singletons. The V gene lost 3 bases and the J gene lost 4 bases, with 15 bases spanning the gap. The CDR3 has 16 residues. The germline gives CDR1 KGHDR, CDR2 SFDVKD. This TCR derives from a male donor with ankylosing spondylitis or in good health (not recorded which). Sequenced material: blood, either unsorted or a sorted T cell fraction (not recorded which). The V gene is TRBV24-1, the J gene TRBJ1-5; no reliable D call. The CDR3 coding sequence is TGTGCCACCAGTGATCCGGGCCAAGGCCTTAATCAGCCCCAGCATTTT. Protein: CATSDPGQGLNQPQHF.